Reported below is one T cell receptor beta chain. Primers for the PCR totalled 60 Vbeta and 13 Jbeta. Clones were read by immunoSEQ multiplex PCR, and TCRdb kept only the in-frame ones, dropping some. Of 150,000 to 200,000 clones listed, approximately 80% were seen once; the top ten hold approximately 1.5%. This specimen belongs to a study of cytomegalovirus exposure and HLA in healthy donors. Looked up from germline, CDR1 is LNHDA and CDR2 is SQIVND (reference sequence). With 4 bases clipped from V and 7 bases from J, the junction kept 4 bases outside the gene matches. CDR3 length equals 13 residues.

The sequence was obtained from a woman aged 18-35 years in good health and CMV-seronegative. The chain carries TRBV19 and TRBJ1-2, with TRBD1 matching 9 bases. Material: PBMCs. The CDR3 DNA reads TGTGCCAGTAGTACACAGGGGGCTGGTGGCTACACCTTC. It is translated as CASSTQGAGGYTF.